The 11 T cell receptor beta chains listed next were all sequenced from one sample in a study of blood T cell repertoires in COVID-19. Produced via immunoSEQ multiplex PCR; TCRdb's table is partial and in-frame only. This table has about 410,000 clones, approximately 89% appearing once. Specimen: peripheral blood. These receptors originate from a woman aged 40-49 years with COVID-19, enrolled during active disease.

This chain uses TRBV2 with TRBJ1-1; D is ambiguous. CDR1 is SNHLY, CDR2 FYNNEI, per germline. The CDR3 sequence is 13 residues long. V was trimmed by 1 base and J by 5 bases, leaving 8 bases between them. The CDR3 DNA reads TGTGCCAGCAGTGAAGTCAGGTATACTGAAGCTTTCTTT. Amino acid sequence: CASSEVRYTEAFF. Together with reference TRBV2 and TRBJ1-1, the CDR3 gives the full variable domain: EPEVTQTPSHQVTQMGQEVILRCVPISNHLYFYWYRQILGQKVEFLVSFYNNEISEKSEIFDDQFSVERPDGSNFTLKIRSTKLEDSAMYFCASSEVRYTEAFFGQGTRLTVV.

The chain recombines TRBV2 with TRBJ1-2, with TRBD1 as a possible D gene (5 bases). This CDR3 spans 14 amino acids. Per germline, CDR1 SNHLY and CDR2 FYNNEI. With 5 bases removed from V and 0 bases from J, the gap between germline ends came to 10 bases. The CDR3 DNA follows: TGTGCCAGCAGTTCGCAGGGTTCTAACTATGGCTACACCTTC. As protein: CASSSQGSNYGYTF.

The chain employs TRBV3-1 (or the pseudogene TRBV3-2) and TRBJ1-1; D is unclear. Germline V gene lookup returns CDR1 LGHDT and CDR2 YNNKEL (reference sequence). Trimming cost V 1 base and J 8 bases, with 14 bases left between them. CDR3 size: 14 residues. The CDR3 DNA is TGTGCCAGCAGCCAAGGTGGATGGCAACTAGAAGCTTTCTTT. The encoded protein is CASSQGGWQLEAFF.

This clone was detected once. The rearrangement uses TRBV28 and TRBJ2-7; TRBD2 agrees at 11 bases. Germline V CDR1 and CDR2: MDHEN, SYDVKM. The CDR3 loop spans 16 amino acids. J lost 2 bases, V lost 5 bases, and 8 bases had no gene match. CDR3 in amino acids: CASSRNLAGGTYEQYF. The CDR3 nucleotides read TGTGCCAGCAGTCGGAATCTAGCGGGAGGCACCTACGAGCAGTACTTC.

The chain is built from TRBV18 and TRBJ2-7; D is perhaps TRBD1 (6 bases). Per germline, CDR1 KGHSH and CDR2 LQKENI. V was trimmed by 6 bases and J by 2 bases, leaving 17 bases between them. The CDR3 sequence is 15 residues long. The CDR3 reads CASSSTGSGTYEQYF. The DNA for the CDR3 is TGTGCCAGCTCGTCAACAGGGTCGGGTACCTACGAGCAGTACTTC.

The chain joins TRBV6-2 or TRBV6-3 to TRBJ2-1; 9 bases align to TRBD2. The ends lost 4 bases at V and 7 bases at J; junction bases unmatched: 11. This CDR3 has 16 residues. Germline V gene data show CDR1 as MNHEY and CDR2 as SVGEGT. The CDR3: CASSSLSGSGRNEQFF. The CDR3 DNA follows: TGTGCCAGCAGTTCTCTTTCGGGTAGCGGGAGAAATGAGCAGTTCTTC.

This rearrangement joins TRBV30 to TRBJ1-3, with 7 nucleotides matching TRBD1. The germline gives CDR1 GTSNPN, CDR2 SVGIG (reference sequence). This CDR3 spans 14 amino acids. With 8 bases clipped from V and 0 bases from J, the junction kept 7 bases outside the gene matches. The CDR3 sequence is CARTGSPSGNTIYF. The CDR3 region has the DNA TGTGCCAGGACAGGTTCGCCCTCTGGAAACACCATATATTTT.

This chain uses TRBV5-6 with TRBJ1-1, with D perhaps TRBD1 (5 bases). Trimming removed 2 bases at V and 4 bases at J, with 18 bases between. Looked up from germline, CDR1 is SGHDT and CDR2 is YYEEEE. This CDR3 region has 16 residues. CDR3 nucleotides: TGTGCCAGCAGCTTTTCGTTGCGGGGGGAAGGCACTGAAGCTTTCTTT. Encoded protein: CASSFSLRGEGTEAFF.

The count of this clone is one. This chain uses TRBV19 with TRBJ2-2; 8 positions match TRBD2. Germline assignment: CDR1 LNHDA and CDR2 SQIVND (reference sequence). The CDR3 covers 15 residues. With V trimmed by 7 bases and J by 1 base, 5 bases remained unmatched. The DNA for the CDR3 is TGTGCCAGTACCCGGGGGGGACTGAACACCGGGGAGCTGTTTTTT. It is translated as CASTRGGLNTGELFF.

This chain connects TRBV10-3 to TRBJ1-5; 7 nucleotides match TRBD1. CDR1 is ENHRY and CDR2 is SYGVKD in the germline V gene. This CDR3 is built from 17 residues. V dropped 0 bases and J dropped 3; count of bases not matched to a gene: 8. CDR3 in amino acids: CAISESRPDRHNQPQHF. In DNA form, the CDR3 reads TGTGCCATCAGTGAGTCGAGACCGGACAGGCACAATCAGCCCCAGCATTTT.

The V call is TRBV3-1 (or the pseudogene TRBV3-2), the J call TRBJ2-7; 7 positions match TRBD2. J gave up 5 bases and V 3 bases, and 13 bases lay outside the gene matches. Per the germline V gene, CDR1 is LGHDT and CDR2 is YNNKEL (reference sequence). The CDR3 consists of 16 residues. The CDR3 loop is CASSHQSSGPAHEQYF. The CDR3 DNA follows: TGTGCCAGCAGCCACCAGAGTAGCGGGCCCGCCCACGAGCAGTACTTC.